This T cell receptor beta chain was obtained from a study of blood T cell repertoires in COVID-19. Across the whole study: From the United States, Italy and Spain came samples of acute and convalescent COVID-19. T cells, B-cell-depleted T cells, or PBMCs supplied cDNA or gDNA.

Germline CDR1 is SGHDT and CDR2 is YYEEEE. The CDR3 runs 15 residues. V dropped 2 bases and J dropped 0 bases, with 9 bases sitting between them. This clone was recorded only once. Original data processing: Counts of nucleated cells, estimated from reference gene primer amplification, were obtained. Assay: immunoSEQ multiplex PCR; the TCRdb copy retains only in-frame clones and omits some. V, J and clone size were drawn from that table, and D and trimming were deduced from the DNA. The sample lists approximately 230,000 clones; around 83% were seen once. This chain links TRBV5-6 with TRBJ2-4, with a possible D match to TRBD1 (5 bases). The TCR comes from a man aged 80 or over with acute or convalescent COVID-19. The specimen sequenced was peripheral blood. The CDR3 coding sequence is TGTGCCAGCAGCTTTGGGGCCCTAGCCAAAAACATTCAGTACTTC. Its protein is CASSFGALAKNIQYF.